This T cell receptor beta chain was sequenced during a study of cytomegalovirus exposure and HLA in healthy donors. Assay: immunoSEQ multiplex PCR; the TCRdb copy retains only in-frame clones and omits some. The table includes 250,000 to 350,000 clones, 75% to 90% detected once. The CDR3 totals 13 residues. Germline CDR1 SSHAT, CDR2 FNYEAQ (reference sequence). As to this clone: Antigen: not known. Germline and junction disagree at one end, which may indicate a read error.

General study results and limits: The study put 150 or so TCR beta chains on its list as cytomegalovirus-associated. Specificity for CMV antigens was confirmed in vitro for a few of the CMV-associated chains. Within the approximately 110 validation repertoires, first-cohort TCR clusters tended to co-occur, according to a later analysis. Rarity characterized most TCR sequences, yet some public TCRs appeared in many donors.

This clonotype was obtained from a woman aged 18-29 years in good health and CMV-seronegative. The chain uses TRBV7-7 and TRBJ2-7; D uncertain. Sequenced: PBMCs. CDR3 residues: CASSLDESYEQYF. Here the CDR3 DNA reads TGTGCTAGCAGCTTAGACGAGTCCTACGAGCAGTACTTC.